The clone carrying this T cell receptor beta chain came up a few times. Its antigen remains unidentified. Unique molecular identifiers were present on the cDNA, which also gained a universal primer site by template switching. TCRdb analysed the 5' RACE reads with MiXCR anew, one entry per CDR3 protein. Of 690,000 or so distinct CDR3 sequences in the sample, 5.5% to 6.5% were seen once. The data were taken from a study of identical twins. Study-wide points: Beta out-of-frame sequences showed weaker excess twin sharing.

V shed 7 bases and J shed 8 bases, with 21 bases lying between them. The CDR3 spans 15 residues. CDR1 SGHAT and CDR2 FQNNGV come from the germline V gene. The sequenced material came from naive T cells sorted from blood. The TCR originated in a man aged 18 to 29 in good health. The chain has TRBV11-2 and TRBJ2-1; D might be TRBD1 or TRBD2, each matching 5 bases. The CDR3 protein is CASTRLRGGLYEQFF. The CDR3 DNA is TGTGCCAGCACCCGTTTGCGTGGGGGTTTGTATGAGCAGTTCTTC.